These 21 T cell receptor beta chains were sequenced from one sample in a study of T-cell reconstitution after alpha-beta-depleted transplantation in children. The TCRbeta library incorporated unique molecular identifiers. In TCRdb, the PCR reads were re-called with MiXCR into one record per CDR3 protein. The table records a few hundred thousand distinct CDR3 sequences, around 9.7% of them present only once. This specimen consisted of PBMCs from the stem cell graft donor, obtained from the stem cell graft. These receptors were collected from a human donor who donated a stem cell graft to a child with SCID.

This clonotype has ten or more counts. This chain connects TRBV5-1 to TRBJ1-5, with D possibly being TRBD1 (5 bases). Germline V gene data show CDR1 as SGHRS and CDR2 as YFSETQ. The V end lost 4 bases, the J end lost 3 bases, and 11 bases lay between the germline ends. The CDR3 loop spans 14 amino acids. CDR3 coding DNA: TGCGCCAGCAGCGAGGGGCCGCTCAATCAGCCCCAGCATTTT. Protein: CASSEGPLNQPQHF. Supplemented by reference TRBV5-1 and TRBJ1-5, the full variable domain reads KAGVTQTPRYLIKTRGQQVTLSCSPISGHRSVSWYQQTPGQGLQFLFEYFSETQRNKGNFPGRFSGRQFSNSRSEMNVSTLELGDSALYLCASSEGPLNQPQHFGDGTRLSIL.

This clonotype was seen at least ten times. The chain joins TRBV5-8 to TRBJ1-2; D perhaps matches TRBD1 (5 bases). Germline CDR1 is SGHTS and CDR2 is YDEGEE. Trimming removed 0 bases at V and 11 bases at J, with 14 bases between. The length of the CDR3 is 13 residues. CDR3 sequence reads: CASSLELPGGYTF. CDR3 DNA: TGTGCCAGCAGCTTGGAATTGCCCGGGGGTTACACCTTC. Full variable domain (remainder filled in from reference TRBV5-8 and TRBJ1-2): EAGVTQSPTHLIKTRGQQATLRCSPISGHTSVYWYQQALGLGLQFLLWYDEGEERNRGNFPPRFSGRQFPNYSSELNVNALELEDSALYLCASSLELPGGYTFGSGTRLTVV.

This clonotype has just a few counts. The rearrangement joins TRBV5-1 to TRBJ2-3, with a tentative D call TRBD1 (5 bases). Germline-derived CDR1 and CDR2 are SGHRS and YFSETQ. The CDR3 has 14 amino acids. Trimming cost V 4 bases and J 4 bases, with 13 bases left between them. The CDR3: CASSLTAGADTQYF. DNA of the CDR3: TGCGCCAGCAGCCTGACAGCTGGGGCAGATACGCAGTATTTT.

At least ten counts were recorded for this clonotype. The chain combines TRBV12-3 or TRBV12-4 with TRBJ2-5; 7 nucleotides align to TRBD2. Losses at the gene ends were 3 bases for V and 4 bases for J; bases not matched to a gene: 11. The CDR3 sequence is 16 residues long. The CDR3 spells CASSFSSGGNGETQYF. CDR3 sequence (DNA): TGTGCCAGCAGTTTTTCCTCCGGGGGGAACGGAGAGACCCAGTACTTC.

This clonotype came up many times. The chain recombines TRBV3-1 with TRBJ2-1, with 9 bases lining up with TRBD2. Germline CDR1 is LGHDT and CDR2 is YNNKEL (reference sequence). V lost 6 bases, J lost 3 bases, and 6 bases stayed unmatched. The CDR3 is 15 residues long. Here the CDR3 DNA reads TGTGCCAGCAGGCTAAGCGGGGGGAACTACAATGAGCAGTTCTTC. Translation: CASRLSGGNYNEQFF.

There are many counts of this clonotype. As DNA, the CDR3 is TGCAGTGCTAGAGGCAGATATCGACTTAGCTCCTACAATGAGCAGTTCTTC. It yields the protein CSARGRYRLSSYNEQFF. The chain joins TRBV20-1 to TRBJ2-1; D not resolved. V was clipped by 1 base and J by 0 bases, with 16 bases between them. The CDR3 is made up of 17 amino acids. Looked up from germline, CDR1 is DFQATT and CDR2 is SNEGSKA (reference sequence).

This clonotype occurred many times. V is TRBV7-8 and J is TRBJ2-7; D is unresolved. The V gene's germline CDR1 is SGHVS and CDR2 FQNEAQ. This CDR3 contains 14 residues. V lost 2 bases, J lost 0 bases, and 8 bases lay in between. Here the CDR3 reads CASSLIRSSYEQYF. CDR3 coding DNA: TGTGCCAGCAGCTTAATCCGGAGCTCCTACGAGCAGTACTTC. Full variable domain (outside the CDR3, taken from reference TRBV7-8 and TRBJ2-7): GAGVSQSPRYKVAKRGQDVALRCDPISGHVSLFWYQQALGQGPEFLTYFQNEAQLDKSGLPSDRFFAERPEGSVSTLKIQRTQQEDSAVYLCASSLIRSSYEQYFGPGTRLTVT.

In this sample, this clonotype turned up a few times. This chain uses TRBV10-3 with TRBJ1-3; D unresolved. The V gene's germline CDR1 is ENHRY and CDR2 SYGVKD. The CDR3 contains 14 residues. Between the trimmed V and J ends, which lost 1 base and 0 bases, there was a span of 4 bases. CDR3 residues: CAISELSSGNTIYF. CDR3 nucleotides: TGTGCCATCAGTGAGTTGAGCTCTGGAAACACCATATATTTT.

In this sample, this clonotype turned up many times. The rearrangement links TRBV29-1 to TRBJ2-2; possibly TRBD2 for D (6 bases). The V end lost 5 bases, the J end lost 5 bases, and 15 bases lay between the germline ends. The CDR3 is 14 residues long. Germline V gene lookup returns CDR1 SQVTM and CDR2 ANQGSEA. DNA for the CDR3: TGCAGCGTTAGGCGGCCAGGGAGGACCGGGGAGCTGTTTTTT. Translating it yields CSVRRPGRTGELFF.

This clonotype has at least ten counts. The rearrangement uses TRBV20-1 and TRBJ2-5; the match to TRBD2 covers 8 bases. The V gene's germline CDR1 is DFQATT and CDR2 SNEGSKA (reference sequence). The CDR3 has 13 residues. Losses at the gene ends were 5 bases for V and 2 bases for J; bases not matched to a gene: 4. The CDR3 DNA reads TGCAGTGCTTCGCGGGGGGATCAAGAGACCCAGTACTTC. Amino acids: CSASRGDQETQYF.

The sample holds many counts of this clonotype. This chain joins TRBV20-1 and TRBJ2-7; TRBD2 agrees at 9 bases. V trimming: 4 bases; J trimming: 3 bases; junction bases outside the gene matches: 10. CDR3 size: 15 residues. The germline V gene has CDR1 DFQATT and CDR2 SNEGSKA (reference sequence). CDR3 bases: TGCAGTGCTACTAAAGCGGGACTAGCTGACTACGAGCAGTACTTC. It encodes CSATKAGLADYEQYF.

Ten or more counts support this clonotype. The junction departs from the called germline gene at one end, perhaps through a read error. The gene calls are TRBV5-1 and TRBJ2-5; 7 nucleotides line up with TRBD1. Germline V gene lookup returns CDR1 SGHRS and CDR2 YFSETQ. The CDR3 runs 15 residues. In DNA, the CDR3 is TGCGCCAGCGGCTTATTAACAGGGGACCAAGAGACCCAGTACTTC. Translating it yields CASGLLTGDQETQYF.

This clonotype was counted ten times or more. The CDR3 coding sequence is TGTGCCAGTAGTATACTAGCGACCGAGCAGTACTTC. Translated: CASSILATEQYF. The chain has TRBV27 and TRBJ2-7; 7 bases are shared with TRBD2. V was pared by 9 bases and J by 6 bases, with 8 bases of the junction left unmatched. CDR1 and CDR2 (germline): MNHEY, SMNVEV (reference sequence). There are 12 residues in the CDR3.

This clonotype was recorded at least ten times. The chain recombines TRBV27 with TRBJ2-5, with 12 bases matching TRBD2. Trimming cost V 5 bases and J 0 bases; bases outside gene matches: 4. The CDR3 covers 16 residues. Looked up from germline, CDR1 is MNHEY and CDR2 is SMNVEV (reference sequence). The CDR3 loop reads CASSDGTSGYQETQYF. The CDR3 region has the DNA TGTGCCAGCAGTGACGGGACTAGCGGGTACCAAGAGACCCAGTACTTC.

This clonotype was detected many times. The chain combines TRBV20-1 with TRBJ1-2; the D is unclear. V lost 3 bases, J lost 5 bases, and 13 bases lay in between. The CDR3 is 13 amino acids. Germline lookup yields CDR1 DFQATT and CDR2 SNEGSKA (reference sequence). This CDR3 is CSASGWQTYGYTF. The CDR3 nucleotides read TGCAGTGCTAGTGGATGGCAGACTTATGGCTACACCTTC.

V and J are TRBV5-1 and TRBJ2-2; D unresolved. Germline V lookup: CDR1 SGHRS, CDR2 YFSETQ. The CDR3 consists of 14 residues. V was cut by 1 base and J by 4 bases, with 8 bases left in between. In DNA form, the CDR3 reads TGCGCCAGCAGCTTGTTTTCTAGCACCGGGGAGCTGTTTTTT. Translating it yields CASSLFSSTGELFF.

V is TRBV30 and J is TRBJ1-1; D may be TRBD1 (6 bases). V gave up 1 base and J gave up 0 bases, with 9 bases separating them. The CDR3 totals 14 residues. Germline V gene data show CDR1 as GTSNPN and CDR2 as SVGIG (reference sequence). The CDR3 DNA follows: TGTGCCTGGAGTGCGGACAGAGTGAACACTGAAGCTTTCTTT. Translation: CAWSADRVNTEAFF.

The table lists this clonotype with many counts. V and J are TRBV4-1 and TRBJ1-1, with D uncertain. The CDR3 is made up of 15 amino acids. Germline V CDR1 and CDR2: MGHRA, YSYEKL. With 0 bases removed from V and 0 bases from J, the gap between germline ends came to 8 bases. CDR3 residues: CASSQDPALNTEAFF. CDR3 sequence (DNA): TGCGCCAGCAGCCAAGACCCTGCCTTGAACACTGAAGCTTTCTTT.

This clonotype has at least ten counts. The rearrangement uses TRBV10-2 and TRBJ2-1; weak D call: TRBD1 (6 bases). Germline CDR1 and CDR2: WSHSY and SAAADI. The CDR3 runs 13 residues. The V end was cut by 10 bases, the J end by 5 bases, with 15 bases between. CDR3 nucleotide sequence: TGCGCCACCGCCGGGACACCGCACAATGAGCAGTTCTTC. Translated: CATAGTPHNEQFF.

This clonotype was observed at least ten times. This rearrangement joins TRBV5-6 to TRBJ2-2, with D uncertain. In germline, CDR1 is SGHDT, CDR2 YYEEEE. V dropped 4 bases and J dropped 6 bases, with 7 bases sitting between them. The CDR3 is made up of 12 amino acids. The CDR3 coding sequence is TGTGCCAGCAGCATCGCGCCCGGGGAGCTGTTTTTT. Translation gives CASSIAPGELFF.

Many counts were recorded for this clonotype. The rearrangement links TRBV6-5 to TRBJ2-1; 14 bases are a match to TRBD2. The CDR3 has 17 residues. Germline CDR1 and CDR2: MNHEY and SVGAGI. The trim removed 0 bases at V and 6 bases at J, leaving 4 bases unmatched. As DNA, the CDR3 is TGTGCCAGCAGTTACTCCACCGGGACTAGCGGGGGCAATGAGCAGTTCTTC. This codes for CASSYSTGTSGGNEQFF.